This TCR beta chain is drawn from a study of CD8 T cells in ankylosing spondylitis. Libraries for TCR beta were made by quantitative 5'-RACE with molecular barcodes. TCRdb ran MiXCR on the 5' RACE reads and lists one entry per CDR3 protein. The sample lists approximately 350,000 distinct CDR3 sequences; over 12% were seen once. Study outcomes and limitations: Disease-linked clones reportedly concentrated significantly in matched ankylosing spondylitis synovial fluid. About 8 highly homologous variants made up a TCR beta motif, and this motif appeared characteristic of ankylosing spondylitis blood. Within peripheral blood, clones linked to disease were CD8+ and relatively rare.

The CDR3 covers 12 residues. The V end was cut by 3 bases, the J end by 5 bases, with 8 bases between. Comments on this clonotype: Its antigen is not known.

The sequencing sample was made of blood, either unsorted or a sorted T cell fraction (not recorded which). The V and J genes are TRBV12-3 or TRBV12-4 and TRBJ2-7, with D perhaps matching TRBD2 (6 bases). The clonotype was recovered from a male donor with ankylosing spondylitis or in good health (not recorded which). CDR3 sequence (DNA): TGTGCCAGCAGTTTGCGGGGCCACGAGCAGTACTTC. Its protein product is CASSLRGHEQYF.